This T cell receptor (beta chain) is drawn from a study of blood T cell repertoires in COVID-19. Study summary: Both acute and convalescent COVID-19 samples were obtained from the United States, Italy and Spain.

V dropped 1 base and J dropped 5; count of bases not matched to a gene: 6. The CDR3 is 16 residues long. The germline gives CDR1 SGHDT, CDR2 YYEEEE. Patients of the Seattle cohort, enrolled during active infection, were followed longitudinally. TCRdb's table, derived via immunoSEQ multiplex PCR, lists solely in-frame clones and lacks some. This sample has some 270,000 clones; around 85% occur once, and the top ten carry 0.87%. Sequenced: peripheral blood. This TCR was sampled from a human donor with COVID-19, enrolled during active disease. The donor label of this sample is uncertain. The genes are TRBV5-6 and TRBJ1-3, with TRBD1 identical over 10 bases. The CDR3 region has the DNA TGTGCCAGCAGCTTGCTGGGACAGGGGTTTAGAAACACCATATATTTT. It is translated as CASSLLGQGFRNTIYF. Full variable domain (rest looked up from reference TRBV5-6 and TRBJ1-3): DAGVTQSPTHLIKTRGQQVTLRCSPKSGHDTVSWYQQALGQGPQFIFQYYEEEERQRGNFPDRFSGHQFPNYSSELNVNALLLGDSALYLCASSLLGQGFRNTIYFGEGSWLTVV.